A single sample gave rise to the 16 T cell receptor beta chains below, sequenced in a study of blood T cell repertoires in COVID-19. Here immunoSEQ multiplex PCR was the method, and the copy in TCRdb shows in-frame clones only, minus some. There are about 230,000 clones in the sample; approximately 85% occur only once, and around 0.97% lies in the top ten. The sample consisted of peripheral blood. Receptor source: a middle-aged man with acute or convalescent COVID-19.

CDR3 region: CASSLVRDEQYF. CDR3 DNA sequence: TGTGCCAGCAGTTTAGTTCGTGACGAGCAGTACTTC. The chain uses TRBV12-3 or TRBV12-4 and TRBJ2-7; D unresolved. The CDR3 has 12 residues. V lost 1 base and J 5 bases, leaving 6 bases between the germline ends.

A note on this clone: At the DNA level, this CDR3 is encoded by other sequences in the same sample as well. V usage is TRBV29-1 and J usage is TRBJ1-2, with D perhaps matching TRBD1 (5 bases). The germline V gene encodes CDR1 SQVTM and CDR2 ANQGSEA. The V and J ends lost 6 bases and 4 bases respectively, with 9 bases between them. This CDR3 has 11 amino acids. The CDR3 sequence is CSVWTSYGYTF. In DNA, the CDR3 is TGCAGCGTATGGACAAGCTATGGCTACACCTTC.

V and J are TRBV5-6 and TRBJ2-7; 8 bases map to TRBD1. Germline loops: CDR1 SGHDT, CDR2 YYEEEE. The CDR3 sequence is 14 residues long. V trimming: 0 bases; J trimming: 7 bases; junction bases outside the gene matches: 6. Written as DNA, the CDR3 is TGTGCCAGCAGCTTGGGACAGGGGATCAGGGAGCAGTACTTC. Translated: CASSLGQGIREQYF. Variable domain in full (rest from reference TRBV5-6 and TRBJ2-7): DAGVTQSPTHLIKTRGQQVTLRCSPKSGHDTVSWYQQALGQGPQFIFQYYEEEERQRGNFPDRFSGHQFPNYSSELNVNALLLGDSALYLCASSLGQGIREQYFGPGTRLTVT.

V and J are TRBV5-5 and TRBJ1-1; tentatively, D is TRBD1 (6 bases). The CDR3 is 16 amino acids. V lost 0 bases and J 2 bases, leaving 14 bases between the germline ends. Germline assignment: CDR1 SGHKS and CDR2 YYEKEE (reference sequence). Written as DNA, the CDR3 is TGTGCCAGCAGCTTGGGCAGTTACAGGGTAAACACTGAAGCTTTCTTT. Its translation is CASSLGSYRVNTEAFF.

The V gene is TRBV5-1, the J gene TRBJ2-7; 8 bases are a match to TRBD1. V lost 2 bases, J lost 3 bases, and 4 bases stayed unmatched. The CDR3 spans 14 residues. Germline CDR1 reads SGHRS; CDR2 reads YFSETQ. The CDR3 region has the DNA TGCGCCAGCAGCTTCCGGGACAGGAGCTACGAGCAGTACTTC. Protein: CASSFRDRSYEQYF.

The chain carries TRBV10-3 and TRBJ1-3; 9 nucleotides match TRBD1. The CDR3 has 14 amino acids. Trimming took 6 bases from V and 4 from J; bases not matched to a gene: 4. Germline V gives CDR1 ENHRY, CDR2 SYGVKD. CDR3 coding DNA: TGTGCCATCAGAGGGACAGGGAGAGGAAACACCATATATTTT. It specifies CAIRGTGRGNTIYF.

The CDR3 here is CASSLGQGARDTQYF. CDR3 bases: TGCGCCAGCAGCTTGGGACAGGGGGCTCGGGATACGCAGTATTTT. V is TRBV5-1 and J is TRBJ2-3; 10 bases match TRBD1. Germline assignment: CDR1 SGHRS and CDR2 YFSETQ. This CDR3 region has 15 residues. Germline trimming cut 0 bases from V and 6 bases from J; bases unmatched to any gene: 4.

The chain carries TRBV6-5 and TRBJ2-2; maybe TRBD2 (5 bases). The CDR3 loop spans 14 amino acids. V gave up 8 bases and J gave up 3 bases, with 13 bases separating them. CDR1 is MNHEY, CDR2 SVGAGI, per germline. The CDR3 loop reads CASSGNSHTGELFF. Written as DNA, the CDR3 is TGTGCCAGCTCGGGGAACAGTCACACCGGGGAGCTGTTTTTT.

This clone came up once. This CDR3 reads CASSLTGQEKPQHF. CDR3 nucleotide sequence: TGTGCCAGCAGTTTGACTGGACAGGAGAAGCCCCAGCATTTT. The J gene is TRBJ1-5, the V gene TRBV6-5; 7 bases line up with TRBD1. CDR1 is MNHEY, CDR2 SVGAGI, per germline. V trimming: 4 bases; J trimming: 8 bases; junction bases outside the gene matches: 8. The CDR3 is made up of 14 amino acids.

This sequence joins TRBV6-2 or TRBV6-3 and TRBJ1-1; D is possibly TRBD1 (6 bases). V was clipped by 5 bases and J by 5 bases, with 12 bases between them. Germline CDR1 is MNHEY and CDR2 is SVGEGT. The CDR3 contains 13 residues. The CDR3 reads CASSPPRGTEAFF. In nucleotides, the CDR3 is TGTGCCAGCAGTCCCCCGAGGGGGACTGAAGCTTTCTTT.

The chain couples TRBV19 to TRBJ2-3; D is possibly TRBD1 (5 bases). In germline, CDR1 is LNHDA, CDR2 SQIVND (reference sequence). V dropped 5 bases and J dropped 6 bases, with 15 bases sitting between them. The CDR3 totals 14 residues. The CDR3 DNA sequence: TGTGCCAGTAGTGGGGCGGCCCTGGGGGATACGCAGTATTTT. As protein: CASSGAALGDTQYF.

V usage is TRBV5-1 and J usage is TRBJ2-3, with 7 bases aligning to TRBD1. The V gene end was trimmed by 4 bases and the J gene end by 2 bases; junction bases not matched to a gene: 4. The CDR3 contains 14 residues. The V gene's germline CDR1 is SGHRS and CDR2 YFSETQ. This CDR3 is CASSPGQPTDTQYF. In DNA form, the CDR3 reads TGCGCCAGCAGCCCGGGACAGCCCACAGATACGCAGTATTTT.

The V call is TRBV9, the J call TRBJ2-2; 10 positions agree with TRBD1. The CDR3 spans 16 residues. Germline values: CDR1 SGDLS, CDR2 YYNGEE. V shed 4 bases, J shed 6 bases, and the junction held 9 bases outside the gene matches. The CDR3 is CASSPFGTGDPGELFF. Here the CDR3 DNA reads TGTGCCAGCAGCCCGTTCGGGACAGGGGACCCCGGGGAGCTGTTTTTT.

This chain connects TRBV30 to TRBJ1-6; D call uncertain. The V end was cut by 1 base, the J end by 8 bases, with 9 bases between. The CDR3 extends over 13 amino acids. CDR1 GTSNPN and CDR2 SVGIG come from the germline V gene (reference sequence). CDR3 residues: CAWSANLDSPLHF. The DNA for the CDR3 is TGTGCCTGGAGTGCGAACTTGGATTCACCCCTCCACTTT.

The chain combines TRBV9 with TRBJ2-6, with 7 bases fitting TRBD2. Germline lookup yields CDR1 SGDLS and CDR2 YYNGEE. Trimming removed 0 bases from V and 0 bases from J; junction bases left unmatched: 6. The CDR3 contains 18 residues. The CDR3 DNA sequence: TGTGCCAGCAGCGTAGATCCGGGGGGACTCTCTGGGGCCAACGTCCTGACTTTC. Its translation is CASSVDPGGLSGANVLTF.

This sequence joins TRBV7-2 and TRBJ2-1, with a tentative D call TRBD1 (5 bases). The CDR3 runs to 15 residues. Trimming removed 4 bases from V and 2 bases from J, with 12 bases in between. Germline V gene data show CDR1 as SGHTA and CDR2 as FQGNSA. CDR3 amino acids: CASSSGPVPYNEQFF. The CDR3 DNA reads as TGTGCCAGCAGCTCAGGGCCAGTACCCTACAATGAGCAGTTCTTC.